This T cell receptor beta chain was recovered during a study of CD8+CD57+ T cells in acquired aplastic anemia (dated by TCRdb to the late 2010s). Concerning the study at large: On average, sorted CD4+ and CD8+ cells yielded around 3.5 ug of extracted DNA, with a range of roughly 0.19 to 27.4 ug. Mean read counts for healthy donor samples were about 10 million for CD4+ cells and some 12 million for CD8+ cells. The paper's findings and limits, for the study overall: Twenty-nine CD8+ CDR3 sequences were shared between patients and controls but appeared highly expressed in patients and within their immunodominant clones. Patients and healthy controls showed no significant difference in CD8+ Simpson's diversity (P=0.060).

Genomic DNA served as template for TCR beta VDJ combination and CDR3 sequence profiling. TCR repertoire sequencing was run on an Illumina HiSeq 2000. The original pipeline was this. TRBV/TRBJ rearrangement plots, CDR3 size and DJ length profiles, and Simpson's diversity index were used to assess repertoires. The most abundant DNA sequence in the deep sequencing data was taken as the immunodominant clone. CDR3 amino acid sequences were checked for sharing between subjects and were compared against published repertoires and the VDJdb database. TCRdb reprocessed the public reads (quality trimming at Q25 with fastp, clone calling with MiXCR) and kept in-frame beta chains. Entries are consolidated by CDR3 protein sequence, retaining the most common genes and DNA. These V and J calls are TCRdb output, not the study's own analysis. Present in this sample are some 45,000 distinct CDR3 sequences, 65% to 70% of which were seen just once. The top ten clones comprise under 25% of the sample.

The study deep-sequenced TCR repertoires of sorted CD4+ and CD8+ blood T cells from severe aplastic anemia patients and healthy subjects. Ficoll-Paque density gradient centrifugation was used to isolate peripheral blood mononuclear cells. CD4+ and CD8+ T cells were sorted by FACS or magnetic beads before DNA extraction. The count of this clonotype is one. No cognate antigen has been identified for it. Per-nucleotide qualities are absent, and no much larger clonotype sits a single base away. Single-read evidence is weak. Sequenced input: sorted CD4+, CD8+, or CD8+CD57+ T cells (not recorded which) from PBMCs. The source is a human donor in good health, serving as a control.

This receptor has the CDR3 CASSLNRGPTDTQYF. The DNA reads TGTGCCAGCAGCTTAAACAGGGGACCCACAGATACGCAGTATTTT. The chain is assembled from TRBV7-6 and TRBJ2-3; 7 of the junction bases match TRBD1. There are 15 amino acids in the CDR3, from cysteine to phenylalanine inclusive. Kept here is only the CDR3 DNA, which spans 45 bases and is read in frame from base 1. After removal of 2 bases from V and 2 bases from J, the junction retains 4 bases not matched to a gene. As encoded in the germline V gene, CDR1 is SGHVS while CDR2 is FNYEAQ. With the portions outside the CDR3 filled from the reference TRBV7-6 and TRBJ2-3 genes, the complete variable region becomes GAGVSQSPRYKVTKRGQDVALRCDPISGHVSLYWYRQALGQGPEFLTYFNYEAQQDKSGLPNDRFSAERPEGSISTLTIQRTEQRDSAMYRCASSLNRGPTDTQYFGPGTRLTVL.